The 29 T cell receptor beta chains listed next were all sequenced from one sample in a study of CD8 T cells in cerebrospinal fluid in Alzheimer's disease. TCRdb re-analyzed the 10x single-cell sequencing reads; it lists each CDR3 protein once, without DNA. This table holds about 1,000 distinct CDR3 sequences. The source material was cerebrospinal fluid. These receptors were taken from a human donor in good health.

This clonotype registers medium-sized by frequency. Here the CDR3 reads CATRSGQGENEQFF. The chain couples TRBV24-1 to TRBJ2-1; TCRdb returns TRBD1, unconfirmable since there is no DNA. The CDR3 runs to 14 residues. Germline V CDR1 and CDR2: KGHDR, SFDVKD.

This clonotype is identified as medium-sized from frequency. V is TRBV4-2 and J is TRBJ2-1; TCRdb's D call of TRBD2 is untestable without DNA. CDR3 length equals 16 residues. Germline V gene lookup returns CDR1 LGHNA and CDR2 YNFKEQ. The CDR3 spells CASSQSTSGGLNEQFF.

This clonotype registers medium-sized by frequency. V usage is TRBV7-8 and J usage is TRBJ2-6. Per the germline V gene, CDR1 is SGHVS and CDR2 is FQNEAQ. CDR3 length equals 16 residues. CDR3 region: CASSQPRGSGANVLTF.

This clonotype shows up as large (0.1 to 1%) by frequency. V gene TRBV7-2 combines with J gene TRBJ1-3; as DNA is missing, the TRBD1 call by TCRdb cannot be tested. Germline V gene data show CDR1 as SGHTA and CDR2 as FQGNSA. The CDR3 totals 14 residues. CDR3 protein: CASSPGTGGNTIYF.

This clonotype is called medium-sized based on its frequency. V gene TRBV29-1 combines with J gene TRBJ1-2; TCRdb lists TRBD1, though no DNA is available to test this call. Per germline, CDR1 SQVTM and CDR2 ANQGSEA. This CDR3 comprises 14 residues. The CDR3 protein is CSVASGGWGYGYTF.

This clonotype is labeled medium-sized based on frequency. The CDR3 loop reads CASTPTVPGQGPDTQYF. V is TRBV19 and J is TRBJ2-3; TCRdb's D call of TRBD1 is untestable without DNA. Germline V gene sequence: CDR1 LNHDA, CDR2 SQIVND (reference sequence). The length of the CDR3 is 17 residues.

This clonotype is deemed large by its frequency. The chain is built from TRBV6-5 and TRBJ2-1; no DNA is available, so the TRBD2 call from TCRdb remains unchecked. Germline assignment: CDR1 MNHEY and CDR2 SVGAGI. This CDR3 has 16 residues. The CDR3 loop reads CASKRRGGAIGYEQFF.

In terms of frequency, this clonotype is medium-sized. The chain is built from TRBV12-3 or TRBV12-4 and TRBJ2-3. The CDR3 consists of 15 residues. CDR3 sequence reads: CASSSHRRGTDTQYF.

This clonotype counts as large by frequency. The J gene is TRBJ1-6, the V gene TRBV7-2. From germline, CDR1 is SGHTA and CDR2 FQGNSA. The CDR3 covers 15 residues. The CDR3 sequence is CASSPVILPGSPLHF.

This clonotype is classed as medium-sized by frequency. V usage is TRBV6-6 and J usage is TRBJ1-1; TCRdb selects TRBD1, and the lack of DNA leaves this call unchecked. The germline gives CDR1 MNHNY, CDR2 SVGAGI (reference sequence). The CDR3 is made up of 13 amino acids. The CDR3: CASTRGINTEAFF.

This clonotype is medium-sized by frequency. The chain links TRBV3-1 to TRBJ2-3; absent DNA, TCRdb's TRBD2 call cannot be checked. This CDR3 has 15 residues. From germline, CDR1 is LGHDT and CDR2 YNNKEL (reference sequence). The CDR3 here is CASSRLAGSTDTQYF.

In terms of frequency, this clonotype is medium-sized (0.01 to 0.1%). The chain has TRBV5-1 and TRBJ1-5. CDR1 and CDR2 (germline): SGHRS, YFSETQ. The CDR3 totals 14 residues. The CDR3: CASSLGGFNQPQHF.

By frequency, this clonotype is large (0.1 to 1%). The chain combines TRBV5-1 with TRBJ2-3; TCRdb outputs TRBD1, but without DNA this stays unchecked. This CDR3 has 15 amino acids. CDR1 is SGHRS, CDR2 YFSETQ, per germline. The CDR3 spells CASSSGTGGEDTQYF.

By frequency, this clonotype is medium-sized (0.01 to 0.1%). The rearrangement uses TRBV6-6 and TRBJ1-2; TCRdb returns TRBD1, unconfirmable since there is no DNA. The CDR3 consists of 14 residues. CDR1 is MNHNY, CDR2 SVGAGI, per germline (reference sequence). This CDR3 is CASSPRDVFYGYTF.

Judged by frequency, this clonotype is medium-sized. CDR3: CASSVGQGPPDTQYF. The chain recombines TRBV9 with TRBJ2-3; no DNA is available, so the TRBD2 call from TCRdb remains unchecked. The CDR3 consists of 15 residues. Germline CDR1 is SGDLS and CDR2 is YYNGEE. Full variable domain (rest looked up from reference TRBV9 and TRBJ2-3): DSGVTQTPKHLITATGQRVTLRCSPRSGDLSVYWYQQSLDQGLQFLIQYYNGEERAKGNILERFSAQQFPDLHSELNLSSLELGDSALYFCASSVGQGPPDTQYFGPGTRLTVL.

This clonotype is deemed medium-sized (0.01 to 0.1%) by its frequency. The rearrangement uses TRBV20-1 and TRBJ1-6; TCRdb picks TRBD1, but there is no DNA to check that call. Looked up from germline, CDR1 is DFQATT and CDR2 is SNEGSKA (reference sequence). The CDR3 spans 16 residues. This chain's CDR3 is CSARRNDRDYNSPLHF.

Its frequency marks this clonotype as medium-sized. J is TRBJ1-1 and V is TRBV6-5; TCRdb outputs TRBD1, but without DNA this stays unchecked. Germline CDR1 reads MNHEY; CDR2 reads SVGAGI. The CDR3 contains 14 residues. CDR3 region: CASSNTRGHTEAFF.

This clonotype registers medium-sized by frequency. The chain joins TRBV7-2 to TRBJ2-3; TCRdb indicates TRBD1, and absent DNA this call remains unverified. The germline V gene encodes CDR1 SGHTA and CDR2 FQGNSA. The CDR3 has 17 amino acids. CDR3 sequence reads: CASSSTGGGLSTDTQYF.

This clonotype shows up as large by frequency. This chain joins TRBV7-2 and TRBJ2-5; there is no DNA to check the TCRdb D call of TRBD1. Germline CDR1 is SGHTA and CDR2 is FQGNSA. CDR3 size: 11 residues. CDR3 sequence: CASSLGRGQYF.

This clonotype is identified as medium-sized from frequency. This chain links TRBV6-1 with TRBJ2-2; the D call from TCRdb, TRBD1, cannot be confirmed without DNA. The CDR3 has 17 amino acids. Looked up from germline, CDR1 is MNHNS and CDR2 is SASEGT. The CDR3 region is CASSAGTGHPNTGELFF.

This sequence joins TRBV6-1 and TRBJ2-3; the TRBD2 assignment by TCRdb is unverifiable without DNA. This CDR3 contains 13 residues. The germline V gene encodes CDR1 MNHNS and CDR2 SASEGT. CDR3 loop: CASLLAGSSTQYF.

This clonotype is called medium-sized based on its frequency. The V and J genes are TRBV11-2 and TRBJ2-7; checking the TCRdb D call of TRBD2 is not possible without DNA. The CDR3 is 17 amino acids. The germline gives CDR1 SGHAT, CDR2 FQNNGV. CDR3 sequence reads: CASSIDLAGGLSYEQYF.

The chain couples TRBV19 to TRBJ2-1; the D call from TCRdb, TRBD2, cannot be confirmed without DNA. The germline V gene encodes CDR1 LNHDA and CDR2 SQIVND (reference sequence). The CDR3 loop spans 16 amino acids. CDR3: CASSPPSGAGYNEQFF.

This clonotype shows up as medium-sized by frequency. CDR3 sequence reads: CASSDRRNTEAFF. The chain links TRBV6-1 to TRBJ1-1. This CDR3 is 13 amino acids long. The germline gives CDR1 MNHNS, CDR2 SASEGT.

The CDR3 loop is CASSFLGGQPQHF. This sequence joins TRBV28 and TRBJ1-5. The CDR3 runs to 13 residues. From germline, CDR1 is MDHEN and CDR2 SYDVKM.

This clonotype ranks as medium-sized in terms of frequency. This rearrangement joins TRBV6-1 to TRBJ1-2; TCRdb's D call of TRBD1 is untestable without DNA. Germline assignment: CDR1 MNHNS and CDR2 SASEGT. The CDR3 has 13 amino acids. The CDR3: CASRGRTDYGYTF.

This clonotype is deemed hyperexpanded (1% or more) by its frequency. V gene TRBV6-2 or TRBV6-3 combines with J gene TRBJ2-5; TCRdb's D call, TRBD1, is unchecked because there is no DNA. The CDR3 consists of 14 residues. In germline, CDR1 is MNHEY, CDR2 SVGEGT. The CDR3 here is CASSYQGTLETQYF.

This clonotype is medium-sized by frequency. The rearrangement joins TRBV12-3 or TRBV12-4 to TRBJ2-1; TCRdb's D call, TRBD2, is unchecked because there is no DNA. CDR3 length equals 15 residues. CDR3 region: CASSTGLSSYNEQFF.

By frequency, this clonotype is large. V and J are TRBV7-2 and TRBJ2-7. The CDR3 runs to 13 residues. The germline gives CDR1 SGHTA, CDR2 FQGNSA. The CDR3 here is CASSLPFPNEQYF.